This T cell receptor (beta chain) was identified during a study of shared clonotypes between healthy human individuals. The CDR3 is made up of 12 amino acids. The V gene lost 0 bases and the J gene lost 5 bases, with 4 bases spanning the gap. Germline values: CDR1 SGHTA, CDR2 FQGNSA. It was at deep level that the assay was run. Unsorted PBMC replicate PCRs drew on around 280 ng DNA, representing approximately 30,000 T cell genomes. In the authors' methods: ImmunoSEQ gave junction-only sequences without quality scores, so filtering differed. Measured with immunoSEQ multiplex PCR; TCRdb has only the in-frame clones, and not every one. Clonal size and the V and J genes are those of that table, whereas D and trimming came from the DNA. The sample consists of hundreds of thousands of clones, around 78% of them appearing once.

This clonotype originated in a woman in her 40s in good health. Some clones in this sample may be carry-over from other donors' samples. Specimen: PBMCs. This chain joins TRBV7-2 and TRBJ1-1, with D unresolved. For the CDR3, the DNA is TGTGCCAGCAGCTTAGCAGTGACTGAAGCTTTCTTT. Translating it yields CASSLAVTEAFF.